This T cell receptor beta chain was sequenced in a study of blood T cell repertoires in COVID-19 (TCRdb year 2020). Background on the whole study: Samples from collaborators originated in the United States, Italy and Spain and spanned both the acute and convalescent phases of COVID-19. The prospective study material was composed of cDNA or gDNA derived from T cells, B-cell-depleted T cells, or PBMCs. Deeply sampled blood TCRbeta repertoires from subjects exposed to, actively infected with, or recovered from COVID-19 were included in the dataset. The repertoires were released in a freely available public database intended as a resource for research on the immune response to SARS-CoV-2. Samples came from the ongoing ImmuneRACE study (first 160 participants) plus 1,254 subjects from 6 global collaborators. A de-identified subject ID, COVID-19 status, age in years and sex were almost always included in the sample metadata. Where available, HLA class I and class II types were taken from metadata supplied by the sample provider and were not determined by assay-based typing.

Findings and caveats that apply to the study as a whole: Clinical and demographic metadata were provided uncurated, with the amount varying by source and participant.

TCRbeta CDR3 regions were amplified from genomic DNA using the immunoSEQ Assay, a bias-controlled multiplex PCR. The paper's data handling went like this. Within the assay, amplification of reference gene primers was used to estimate how many nucleated cells each sample contained. To quantify the absolute abundance of each unique TCRbeta CDR3 rearrangement, sequence reads were collapsed and filtered. For each sample, productive Simpson clonality was calculated as the square root of Simpson's diversity index over productive rearrangements. Here the immuneACCESS table is served through TCRdb, limited to in-frame sequences with V and J called. Missing clones are a known gap in these copies; in checked studies unresolved V genes cover under half, and the rest lacks a known reason. That table furnishes V, J and clone size, whereas the DNA furnished D and trimming. This sample gives approximately 100,000 clones in total; roughly 76% of them show up just once. Clones ranked in the top ten supply around a sixth of the sample.

On this clone itself: Its antigen is unknown. No much larger clone is present one base from it, and per-base qualities are unavailable.

Collaborating institutions collected whole blood in K2EDTA tubes following their own protocols. For TCRbeta analysis, collaborators shipped samples in one of three forms: frozen whole blood, isolated PBMCs, or DNA extracted from either of those sample types. Clipping removes 4 bases from V and 2 bases from J, with 8 as the unmatched junction base count. The CDR3 runs 16 amino acids, cysteine and phenylalanine included. Of all the DNA, just the CDR3 is kept, 48 bases in frame from base 1. CDR1 and CDR2 (LNHDA, SQIVND) derive from the germline V gene (reference sequence). This clonotype originated in a woman of 80 years or more with active or convalescent COVID-19. The chain is assembled from TRBV19 and TRBJ2-7, with 10 junctional bases fitting TRBD1. Sequencing input: peripheral blood. This receptor carries the CDR3 CASSRFPGQGTYEQYF. DNA sequence: TGTGCCAGTAGTAGGTTTCCGGGACAGGGGACCTACGAGCAGTACTTC.